This record covers a single T cell receptor (beta chain). The assay was immunoSEQ multiplex PCR, and TCRdb's table has in-frame clones only and misses some. The sample contains under 300,000 clones, 89% of which appear only once. The CDR3 is 15 residues long. Germline trimming cut 6 bases from V and 4 bases from J; bases unmatched to any gene: 11. The germline gives CDR1 SGHRS, CDR2 YFSETQ. The sample belongs to a study of blood T cell repertoires in COVID-19. The chain has TRBV5-1 and TRBJ1-1; 8 bases fit TRBD1. This TCR derives from a man over 45 with acute or convalescent COVID-19. Sequenced material: peripheral blood. Here the CDR3 DNA reads TGCGCCAGCACCTGGGGAGGACAGGGAGGCACTGAAGCTTTCTTT. Protein product: CASTWGGQGGTEAFF.